The rows below give T cell receptor beta chains drawn from one sample of a study of T cell repertoires in cytomegalovirus infection. In TCRdb, the reads were re-called with MiXCR into one record per CDR3 protein. This sample has about 180,000 distinct CDR3 sequences; around an eighth occur once, and the top ten carry around 27%. The sample comprised PBMCs. The source is a human donor in good health (CMV status not recorded). Some clones in this sample may be carry-over from other donors' samples. Each CDR3 is given with its conserved first and last residue. A D gene is named only where the DNA matches it firmly. A row's size may be missing; if present it is once, few, many or a size class.

- TRBJ2-7 TRBV27 TRBD1 TGTGCCAGCAGTCTCAGACAGGGAACCCACGAGCGGTACTTC CASSLRQGTHERYF
- TRBJ2-1 TRBV18 TRBD2 TGTGCCAGCTCACTTCTCGTAGCGGGAGTGTCCTACAATGAGCAGTTCTTC CASSLLVAGVSYNEQFF
few TRBJ1-6 TRBV20-1 - TGCAGTGCCCCGGACCGGGAGGGCCCTTCACCCCTCCACTTT CSAPDREGPSPLHF
few TRBJ2-7 TRBV28 - TGTGCCAGCAGTTTATCCTTGGGAAACTACGAGCAGTACTTC CASSLSLGNYEQYF
many TRBJ1-1 TRBV7-3 - TGTGCCAGCAGCCCAGTGGCGAGGGGACAAGGGGCTGAAGCTTTCTTT CASSPVARGQGAEAFF
many TRBJ1-6 TRBV11-2 - TGTGCCAGCAGCCCACGAACGGACAGTAATTCACCCCTCCACTTT CASSPRTDSNSPLHF
- TRBJ2-7 TRBV29-1 - TGCAGCGTTGGGCTAGGGGGAAGCTCCTACGAGCAGTACTTC CSVGLGGSSYEQYF
few TRBJ1-5 TRBV20-1 TRBD1 TGCAGTGCTAGACCCGACAGGGGGCTTCAGCCCCAGCATTTT CSARPDRGLQPQHF
few TRBJ1-6 TRBV7-9 - TGTGCCAGCAGCCCGTCGGTTTTGATCGCACCCCTCCACTTT CASSPSVLIAPLHF
many TRBJ2-2 TRBV29-1 - TGCAGCGTTGAGGTGGTGGGAAGGGAGAACACCGGGGAGCTGTTTTTT CSVEVVGRENTGELFF
many TRBJ1-5 TRBV7-2 - TGTGCCAGCAGCTTACTGACAGAAGGCAATCAGCCCCAGCATTTT CASSLLTEGNQPQHF
many TRBJ1-3 TRBV6-5 TRBD1 TGTGCCAGCAGTTACGTCCCGGGACAGGGAAGGGGAAACACCATATATTTT CASSYVPGQGRGNTIYF
many TRBJ1-1 TRBV7-2 - TGTGCCAGCAGCTTAATAGGGGGGGGGCTGAACACTGAAGCTTTCTTT CASSLIGGGLNTEAFF
- TRBJ2-4 TRBV29-1 TRBD2 TGCAGCGTTGAAAAAACTAGCGGGAGTGGGAACATTCAGTACTTC CSVEKTSGSGNIQYF
many TRBJ1-1 TRBV25-1 TRBD1 TGTGCCAGCAGTGAATGGGGGCAGGGGGCTCTGAACACTGAAGCTTTCTTT CASSEWGQGALNTEAFF
- TRBJ2-1 TRBV18 TRBD1 TGTGCCAGCTCACTAGGGACAGGGGTTATTAGTGAGCAGTTCTTC CASSLGTGVISEQFF
- TRBJ2-7 TRBV6-8 - TGTGCCAGCAGTTTAGCAGACGCCCCCTACGAGCAGTACTTC CASSLADAPYEQYF
- TRBJ2-7 TRBV4-1 - TGCGCCAGCAGCCAAGTGACAGACGAGCAGTACTTC CASSQVTDEQYF
- TRBJ2-3 TRBV4-1 TRBD2 TGCGCCAGCAGCCTATTAGCGGGGCTTAGCACAGATACGCAGTATTTT CASSLLAGLSTDTQYF
many TRBJ2-1 TRBV4-3 - TGCGCCAGCAGCCAAGATAGCGGGTGGGGACATAGCTCCTACAATGAGCAGTTCTTC CASSQDSGWGHSSYNEQFF
many TRBJ2-3 TRBV7-2 - TGTGCCAGCAGCTTAAGCTGGACAGCCACAGATACGCAGTATTTT CASSLSWTATDTQYF
many TRBJ2-3 TRBV6-2/TRBV6-3 TRBD1 TGTGCCAGCAGTTCTGACAGGGGGCAGTTCCATACGCAGTATTTT CASSSDRGQFHTQYF
few TRBJ2-1 TRBV29-1 - TGCAGCGGGGGACGGAAAAATGAGCAGTTCTTC CSGGRKNEQFF
- TRBJ1-5 TRBV19 - TGTGCCAGTAGTGGCCGTGCAGGGCAGCCCCAGCATTTT CASSGRAGQPQHF
many TRBJ2-7 TRBV7-2 TRBD1 TGTGCCAGCAGCCGGCGGACAGGGAGCAACTACGAGCAGTACTTC CASSRRTGSNYEQYF
- TRBJ1-6 TRBV5-1 TRBD1 TGCGCCAGCAGCTCGGACAGGGTATCACCCCTCCACTTT CASSSDRVSPLHF
many TRBJ1-2 TRBV29-1 - TGCACCCCTGAGAGGGACGGTGGCTACACCTTC CTPERDGGYTF
many TRBJ2-1 TRBV6-2/TRBV6-3 TRBD1 TGTGCCAGCAGTTACTGGGCAGGGGGTGCCTACAATGAGCAGTTCTTC CASSYWAGGAYNEQFF
- TRBJ1-2 TRBV12-3/TRBV12-4 TRBD1 TGTGCCAGCAGGCAAGGACAGGGTGGATTCTATGGCTACACCTTC CASRQGQGGFYGYTF
- TRBJ1-6 TRBV18 - TGTGCCAGCTCACCATTGCCAGGGTGGAATTCACCCCTCCACTTT CASSPLPGWNSPLHF
few TRBJ1-5 TRBV19 - TGTGCCAGATCGGACAGTCGGCAGCCCCAGCATTTT CARSDSRQPQHF
- TRBJ2-3 TRBV2 - TGTGCCAGCAATACTAGGGGAGCAGATACGCAGTATTTT CASNTRGADTQYF
- TRBJ2-7 TRBV7-6 TRBD2 TGTGCCAGCAGCGAAGAGATAGCGGGCCGCTCCTACGAGCAGTACTTC CASSEEIAGRSYEQYF
few TRBJ2-3 TRBV27 TRBD2 TGTGCCAGCAGCGGACTAGCGGGGGGTGCTAGCACAGATACGCAGTATTTT CASSGLAGGASTDTQYF
few TRBJ2-1 TRBV20-1 TRBD2 TGCAGTGCTAGAACGGGGGGGCCCTACAATGAGCAGTTCTTC CSARTGGPYNEQFF
few TRBJ2-7 TRBV4-2 - TGTGCCAGCAGCTACTCTCACCCCCCTACGGAGCAGTACTTC CASSYSHPPTEQYF
- TRBJ2-3 TRBV3-1 - TGTGCCAGCAGCCGAAGTGGATTTCCAACGGATACGCAGTATTTT CASSRSGFPTDTQYF
few TRBJ1-1 TRBV18 TRBD1 TGTGCCAGCTCACCTTCGACAGGGCGGGAGGTCACTGAAGCTTTCTTT CASSPSTGREVTEAFF
many TRBJ1-1 TRBV28 - TGTGCCAGCAGTTTGGGGGGGTTGAACACTGAAGCTTTCTTT CASSLGGLNTEAFF
few TRBJ2-7 TRBV4-2 TRBD2 TGTGCCAGCAGCCAAGCTAGCGGGGGCCCCCTCGAGCAGTACTTC CASSQASGGPLEQYF
- TRBJ2-1 TRBV18 - TGTGCCAGCTCACCGGAAGATCCTCTTGATGAGCAGTTCTTC CASSPEDPLDEQFF
few TRBJ2-5 TRBV24-1 - TGTGCCACCAGTGATCTCACTCCCGGATACCAAGAGACCCAGTACTTC CATSDLTPGYQETQYF
many TRBJ2-3 TRBV14 - TGTGCCAGCAGCCAAGGGGATACGCAGTATTTT CASSQGDTQYF
- TRBJ1-1 TRBV7-6 - TGTGCCAGCAGCTTACCAGGGAATAGAGTCACTGAAGCTTTCTTT CASSLPGNRVTEAFF
few TRBJ2-5 TRBV2 - TGTGCCAGCAAAAAAGGGGGATCGGTGGAGACCCAGTACTTC CASKKGGSVETQYF